The source of this T cell receptor (beta chain) is a study of cytomegalovirus exposure and HLA in healthy donors. The study ran its PCR with 60 Vbeta and 13 Jbeta primers. Sequencing was performed with immunoSEQ multiplex PCR; in TCRdb, only in-frame clones are kept and a portion is missing. The table has fewer than 150,000 clones, roughly 80% seen once; the top ten hold about 1.3%. The CDR3 is 14 amino acids. Germline CDR1 MNHEY, CDR2 SMNVEV (reference sequence). The ends lost 6 bases at V and 6 bases at J; junction bases unmatched: 7. The gene calls are TRBV27 and TRBJ2-7; 11 bases agree with TRBD2. The TCR comes from a female donor in good health and CMV-seronegative. The sample comprised PBMCs. CDR3 amino acids: CASRLSGRASEQYF. The CDR3 DNA sequence: TGTGCCAGCAGACTTAGCGGGAGGGCATCCGAGCAGTACTTC.